The T cell receptor beta chain described here comes from a study of blood T cell repertoires in COVID-19 (dated by TCRdb to the early 2020s). Describing the broader study: Samples from collaborators originated in the United States, Italy and Spain and spanned both the acute and convalescent phases of COVID-19. The prospective study material was composed of cDNA or gDNA derived from T cells, B-cell-depleted T cells, or PBMCs. The dataset comprised deeply sampled blood TCRbeta repertoires from subjects exposed to, actively infected with, or recovered from COVID-19. A freely available public database, intended as a resource for researchers studying the immune response to SARS-CoV-2, is where the repertoires were released. The samples were drawn from two sources: the first 160 participants of the ongoing ImmuneRACE study, and 950 to 1,500 subjects contributed by 6 global collaborators. The sample metadata nearly always contained a de-identified subject ID, COVID-19 status, age in years and sex. Where available, HLA class I and class II types were obtained from metadata supplied by the sample provider rather than from assay-based typing. The paper's findings and limits, for the study overall: Clinical and demographic metadata were provided uncurated, with the amount varying by source and participant.

The CDR3 spans 13 residues, from the cysteine through the phenylalanine. Only the CDR3 portion is preserved as DNA: 39 bases, with reading frame beginning at the first base. The CDR1 and CDR2 encoded by the germline V gene are SGHNT and YENEEA. Deletion took 7 bases off V and 2 bases off J, with a span of 10 bases between the germline ends. Enrolling through a virtual design, the prospective study's participants ranged in age from roughly 18 to 90 years and lived across some 22 United States geographic areas. In the prospective study, participants were assigned to cohorts based on the clinical history participants reported in a screening survey and a study questionnaire. In the prospective study, mobile phlebotomists collected whole blood, serum and a nasopharyngeal or oropharyngeal swab from each participant. Over an approximately two-month period, participants in the prospective study had the option of providing additional blood draws and questionnaires. Blood samples from the prospective study were shipped frozen or at room temperature prior to DNA extraction.

The immunoSEQ Assay, a bias-controlled multiplex PCR, was used to amplify TCRbeta CDR3 regions from genomic DNA. Per the authors' processing: Within the assay, amplification of reference gene primers was used to estimate how many nucleated cells each sample contained. Sequence reads were collapsed and filtered to measure the absolute abundance of every unique TCRbeta CDR3 rearrangement. Productive Simpson clonality was computed per sample as the square root of Simpson's diversity index over productive rearrangements. TCRdb limited this immuneACCESS table to in-frame rearrangements with V and J called. A share of clones is missing; checked studies link under half to unresolved V genes, and the rest is unexplained. The V and J calls and the clone size are those of that table, but D and trimming were determined from the DNA. The sample table holds around 50,000 clones, of which around 73% were seen once. Around 5.4% of the sample is held by the ten biggest clonotypes.

To note about this clone: There is no known antigen for this receptor. No base-level quality is on record; no much larger clone is a single base apart.

The rearrangement combines TRBV11-3 with TRBJ2-3; 6 matching bases give a weak D call of TRBD2. The sequenced sample was PBMCs or T cells enriched from blood (not recorded which). This TCR was recovered from a woman between 45 and 60 years old with acute COVID-19. The DNA sequence is as follows: TGTGCCAGCACGGGGGAGATCACAGATACGCAGTATTTT. Translation gives CASTGEITDTQYF.